Below, 12 T cell receptor beta chains from the same sample are listed, as sequenced in a study of identical twins (dated by TCRdb to the mid-2010s). Libraries were constructed by 5' RACE. TCRdb lists the instrument as Illumina HiSeq 2000. The public reads were reanalyzed by TCRdb: fastp trimming at Q25, MiXCR alignment, in-frame beta chains only. Each entry is one CDR3 protein sequence, shown with its most common DNA and genes. Present in this sample are 230,000 or so distinct CDR3 sequences, about 8.3% of which were seen just once. The ten biggest clones cover around 3% of the sample. These data also featured in a second study, about yellow fever vaccine responses in identical twins.

Sequenced input: CD8+ T cells sorted from blood. These receptor sequences come from a woman between 18 and 29 years old in good health.

This clonotype was counted ten times or more. One end of the junction does not line up with germline, which may come from a read error. The V call is TRBV12-3 or TRBV12-4, the J call TRBJ1-3; no definite D call. CDR3 size: 11 residues. For the CDR3, the DNA is TGTGCAAGCAGATCTGGAAACACCATATATTTT. Translating gives CASRSGNTIYF.

V is TRBV7-9 and J is TRBJ2-5; D not certain. This CDR3 region has 15 residues. V gave up 1 base and J gave up 1 base, with 10 bases separating them. Germline V gives CDR1 SEHNR, CDR2 FQNEAQ (reference sequence). CDR3 amino acids: CASSLGSAVQETQYF. The CDR3 coding sequence is TGTGCCAGCAGCTTAGGTTCGGCGGTCCAAGAGACCCAGTACTTC.

This clonotype was counted ten times or more. The rearrangement uses TRBV5-1 and TRBJ2-5; D is undetermined. V was pared by 3 bases and J by 1 base, with 10 bases between. Germline loops: CDR1 SGHRS, CDR2 YFSETQ. This CDR3 is 14 amino acids long. The CDR3 spells CASSSSLAQETQYF. DNA of the CDR3: TGCGCCAGCAGCTCCTCTCTGGCCCAAGAGACCCAGTACTTC.

Ten or more counts support this clonotype. The chain couples TRBV6-4 to TRBJ2-1, with a possible D match to TRBD1 (6 bases). V was shortened by 0 bases and J by 6 bases, with 12 bases between the two germline ends. The germline V gene encodes CDR1 MRHNA and CDR2 SNTAGT. The CDR3 runs 15 residues. The CDR3, as DNA: TGTGCCAGCAGTGACTCCGGACAGCCTTCCAATGAGCAGTTCTTC. This codes for CASSDSGQPSNEQFF.

The chain uses TRBV5-6 and TRBJ2-1, with TRBD1 matching 10 bases. The CDR3 extends over 16 amino acids. Per the germline V gene, CDR1 is SGHDT and CDR2 is YYEEEE. Germline trimming cut 7 bases from V and 6 bases from J; bases unmatched to any gene: 13. The CDR3 DNA reads TGTGCCAGCGGACAGGGGGAAGAGGAGGGCTCCAATGAGCAGTTCTTC. Protein: CASGQGEEEGSNEQFF. Full variable domain (rest looked up from reference TRBV5-6 and TRBJ2-1): DAGVTQSPTHLIKTRGQQVTLRCSPKSGHDTVSWYQQALGQGPQFIFQYYEEEERQRGNFPDRFSGHQFPNYSSELNVNALLLGDSALYLCASGQGEEEGSNEQFFGPGTRLTVL.

This chain uses TRBV7-9 with TRBJ2-5; D is undetermined. Germline-derived CDR1 and CDR2 are SEHNR and FQNEAQ (reference sequence). The V end lost 1 base, the J end lost 1 base, and 16 bases lay between the germline ends. CDR3 size: 17 residues. The CDR3 nucleotides are TGTGCCAGCAGCTTAGAGGGCACCGCATATTCCCAAGAGACCCAGTACTTC. It encodes CASSLEGTAYSQETQYF. The full variable domain, completed using reference TRBV7-9 and TRBJ2-5, is DTGVSQNPRHKITKRGQNVTFRCDPISEHNRLYWYRQTLGQGPEFLTYFQNEAQLEKSRLLSDRFSAERPKGSFSTLEIQRTEQGDSAMYLCASSLEGTAYSQETQYFGPGTRLLVL.

This clonotype has just a few counts. The V and J genes are TRBV7-8 and TRBJ2-2; D ambiguous. Germline values: CDR1 SGHVS, CDR2 FQNEAQ. The germline V and J ends were trimmed by 1 base and 3 bases, with 9 bases remaining between them. The CDR3 sequence is 15 residues long. The CDR3 spells CASSLGQAYTGELFF. The CDR3 DNA reads TGTGCCAGCAGCTTAGGGCAGGCCTACACCGGGGAGCTGTTTTTT.

This clonotype was counted at least ten times. This rearrangement joins TRBV5-5 to TRBJ2-7; D not certain. Trimming left V 2 bases short and J 0 bases short, with 12 bases between. The germline V gene has CDR1 SGHKS and CDR2 YYEKEE (reference sequence). The CDR3 is made up of 15 amino acids. This chain's CDR3 is CASSLSWQNSYEQYF. CDR3 DNA: TGTGCCAGCAGCTTATCTTGGCAGAACTCCTACGAGCAGTACTTC.

V and J are TRBV20-1 and TRBJ2-1; 15 nucleotides align to TRBD2. The V segment lost 6 bases and the J segment 10 bases; nucleotides outside the gene matches: 10. The CDR3 sequence is 15 residues long. Germline V gene sequence: CDR1 DFQATT, CDR2 SNEGSKA (reference sequence). CDR3 loop: CSARTSGRASEEQFF. CDR3 DNA sequence: TGCAGTGCAAGGACTAGCGGGAGGGCCTCGGAGGAGCAGTTCTTC.

This clonotype was found many times. The chain is built from TRBV27 and TRBJ2-7; D may be TRBD1 or TRBD2 (5 bases each). Germline V lookup: CDR1 MNHEY, CDR2 SMNVEV (reference sequence). This CDR3 has 14 residues. Between the trimmed V and J ends, which lost 0 bases and 2 bases, there was a span of 8 bases. The CDR3 loop is CASSLSGPTYEQYF. CDR3 in DNA: TGTGCCAGCAGTTTATCGGGACCTACCTACGAGCAGTACTTC.

This clonotype was counted a few times. V is TRBV4-3 and J is TRBJ2-7, with 9 nucleotides matching TRBD1. From germline, CDR1 is LGHNA and CDR2 YSLEER. This CDR3 has 16 residues. V lost 0 bases, J lost 5 bases, and 8 bases stayed unmatched. CDR3 amino acids: CASSQDRGQGSNEQYF. The CDR3 coding sequence is TGCGCCAGCAGCCAAGATAGGGGACAGGGCTCTAACGAGCAGTACTTC.

This clonotype was observed a handful of times. This chain uses TRBV28 with TRBJ2-7, with 10 bases identical to TRBD1. CDR3 size: 15 residues. V shed 3 bases, J shed 3 bases, and the junction held 5 bases outside the gene matches. Germline CDR1 and CDR2: MDHEN and SYDVKM. Here the CDR3 DNA reads TGTGCCAGCAGTTTCGCGGACAGGGGGAACTACGAGCAGTACTTC. This gives the protein CASSFADRGNYEQYF.